Each of the 14 T cell receptor beta chains below was sequenced from the same sample in a study of T cell responses to AZD1222 COVID-19 vaccine (dated by TCRdb to about 2021). According to the study, the label for this sample's time point signals: baseline before first vaccination. The library came from the immunoSEQ multiplex PCR assay. The table was pulled from immuneACCESS by TCRdb, which kept in-frame rearrangements only. Such tables lose some clones; where checked, under half of the loss comes from unresolved V genes, and the rest has no known cause. This sample gives about 130,000 clones in total; roughly 94% of them show up just once. The ten largest clones represent around 7% of the sample. The specimen comprised peripheral blood, sampled on day 0 of AZD1222 vaccination. The receptor source for this set is an adult in good health.

The chain carries TRBV5-4 and TRBJ2-3, with 9 bases that match TRBD2. Germline V gives CDR1 SGHNT, CDR2 YYREEE (reference sequence). Germline trimming cut 4 bases from V and 5 bases from J; bases unmatched to any gene: 11. The CDR3 extends over 16 amino acids. CDR3 nucleotides: TGTGCCAGCAGCCGCGGAGTAGCGGGAGCGGGAGATACGCAGTATTTT. Translating gives CASSRGVAGAGDTQYF. The variable domain in full, completed from reference TRBV5-4 and TRBJ2-3, reads ETGVTQSPTHLIKTRGQQVTLRCSSQSGHNTVSWYQQALGQGPQFIFQYYREEENGRGNFPPRFSGLQFPNYSSELNVNALELDDSALYLCASSRGVAGAGDTQYFGPGTRLTVL.

This chain connects TRBV7-8 to TRBJ2-2, with a tentative D call TRBD2 (6 bases). The germline CDR1 and CDR2 sequences are SGHVS and FQNEAQ. The CDR3 sequence is 15 residues long. The ends were cut back, 2 bases at V and 0 bases at J, with 7 bases in the middle. CDR3 sequence reads: CASSLRGSNTGELFF. Here the CDR3 DNA reads TGTGCCAGCAGCTTACGGGGGTCGAACACCGGGGAGCTGTTTTTT.

The chain is built from TRBV19 and TRBJ1-5, with 7 bases identical to TRBD1. Trimming removed 6 bases from V and 10 bases from J; junction bases left unmatched: 12. This CDR3 region has 14 residues. Looked up from germline, CDR1 is LNHDA and CDR2 is SQIVND (reference sequence). The CDR3 DNA reads as TGTGCCAGTAGGGCCCCGGACAGGTTCTTTCCCCAGCATTTT. It encodes CASRAPDRFFPQHF.

V gene TRBV7-2 combines with J gene TRBJ1-1; D is unclear. CDR3 length: 15 amino acids. Germline V lookup: CDR1 SGHTA, CDR2 FQGNSA. Trimming stripped 2 bases from V and 2 bases from J, with 12 bases between. CDR3: CASSLIPSSNTEAFF. The CDR3 DNA sequence: TGTGCCAGCAGCTTAATTCCCTCCTCCAACACTGAAGCTTTCTTT.

The genes are TRBV18 and TRBJ2-1, with 11 bases aligning to TRBD2. Germline CDR1 KGHSH, CDR2 LQKENI. Trimming took 3 bases from V and 6 from J; bases not matched to a gene: 4. CDR3 length: 15 amino acids. This CDR3 is CASSPTSGSTNEQFF. The CDR3 DNA reads TGTGCCAGCTCACCTACTAGCGGGAGTACCAATGAGCAGTTCTTC. Complete variable domain (other parts from reference TRBV18 and TRBJ2-1): NAGVMQNPRHLVRRRGQEARLRCSPMKGHSHVYWYRQLPEEGLKFMVYLQKENIIDESGMPKERFSAEFPKEGPSILRIQQVVRGDSAAYFCASSPTSGSTNEQFFGPGTRLTVL.

V gene TRBV4-1 combines with J gene TRBJ1-2; the D is unclear. The germline V gene has CDR1 MGHRA and CDR2 YSYEKL. This CDR3 contains 13 residues. Between the trimmed V and J ends, which lost 4 bases and 4 bases, there was a span of 10 bases. CDR3 DNA: TGCGCCAGCAGCCCGGACGTAGGCTATGGCTACACCTTC. Protein product: CASSPDVGYGYTF.

The chain carries TRBV29-1 and TRBJ1-5; D is uncertain. Germline V CDR1 and CDR2: SQVTM, ANQGSEA. The germline V and J ends were trimmed by 8 bases and 2 bases, with 16 bases remaining between them. The CDR3 runs to 14 residues. CDR3 in amino acids: CSPLSLAGNQPQHF. CDR3 nucleotides: TGCAGCCCCCTTTCCCTGGCAGGCAATCAGCCCCAGCATTTT. The full variable domain, with the rest looked up from reference TRBV29-1 and TRBJ1-5, is SAVISQKPSRDICQRGTSLTIQCQVDSQVTMMFWYRQQPGQSLTLIATANQGSEATYESGFVIDKFPISRPNLTFSTLTVSNMSPEDSSIYLCSPLSLAGNQPQHFGDGTRLSIL.

The rearrangement joins TRBV19 to TRBJ2-1; 10 bases are a match to TRBD2. Germline V gene sequence: CDR1 LNHDA, CDR2 SQIVND (reference sequence). V lost 3 bases and J lost 0; bases outside the gene matches: 5. This CDR3 has 17 amino acids. In nucleotides, the CDR3 is TGTGCCAGTAGTATTCGGCTAGCGGGGGTCTCCTACAATGAGCAGTTCTTC. Translated, it gives CASSIRLAGVSYNEQFF.

V and J are TRBV5-1 and TRBJ2-7, with 7 bases aligning to TRBD1. V dropped 4 bases and J dropped 0; count of bases not matched to a gene: 4. The CDR3 length is 14 residues. Germline V gives CDR1 SGHRS, CDR2 YFSETQ. The CDR3 loop is CASSPWDSSYEQYF. In DNA form, the CDR3 reads TGCGCCAGCAGCCCCTGGGACAGCTCCTACGAGCAGTACTTC.

V is TRBV29-1 and J is TRBJ2-1, with TRBD2 matching 12 bases. The V gene's germline CDR1 is SQVTM and CDR2 ANQGSEA. This CDR3 comprises 15 residues. With 6 bases clipped from V and 6 bases from J, the junction kept 9 bases outside the gene matches. This chain's CDR3 is CSVVGTSGHLNEQFF. CDR3 DNA: TGCAGCGTCGTGGGGACTAGCGGGCACCTCAATGAGCAGTTCTTC.

The chain is built from TRBV7-2 and TRBJ1-5; perhaps TRBD1 as D (5 bases). The CDR3 has 15 amino acids. V was clipped by 1 base and J by 3 bases, with 10 bases between them. Germline V CDR1 and CDR2: SGHTA, FQGNSA. CDR3 sequence reads: CASSLVGRDNQPQHF. As DNA, the CDR3 is TGTGCCAGCAGCTTAGTTGGCAGGGACAATCAGCCCCAGCATTTT.

The rearrangement joins TRBV12-3 or TRBV12-4 to TRBJ2-7; weak D call: TRBD2 (6 bases). The CDR3 contains 12 residues. The germline V and J ends were trimmed by 9 bases and 3 bases, with 12 bases remaining between them. The CDR3 DNA reads as TGTGCCAGTGGGGACTGGATCTACGAGCAGTACTTC. Amino acids: CASGDWIYEQYF.

This clone was observed a handful of times. The chain joins TRBV28 to TRBJ2-1; the match to TRBD2 covers 11 bases. The CDR3 is 14 amino acids. Germline trimming cut 6 bases from V and 12 bases from J; bases unmatched to any gene: 10. The germline V gene encodes CDR1 MDHEN and CDR2 SYDVKM. Here the CDR3 reads CASRYGLAGGPQFF. The CDR3 DNA reads as TGTGCCAGCAGGTATGGCCTAGCGGGAGGCCCGCAGTTCTTC.

This chain joins TRBV5-8 and TRBJ2-1; possible D gene TRBD1, 5 bases. The CDR3 has 17 residues. Trimming took 4 bases from V and 0 from J, leaving 17 bases between them. Looked up from germline, CDR1 is SGHTS and CDR2 is YDEGEE. CDR3 protein: CASSPLGLLSSYNEQFF. Written as DNA, the CDR3 is TGTGCCAGCAGCCCCCTGGGGCTGCTGAGCTCCTACAATGAGCAGTTCTTC.